This T cell receptor (beta chain) was captured in a study of metastatic and nonmetastatic thyroid tumors. Overall study context: Comparison of repertoires was carried out across blood and tumor or nodule tissue from malignant and benign thyroid patients.

Thyroid surgery took place with no prior treatment in any patient. This clone is categorized as medium-sized. Between the trimmed V and J ends, which lost 0 bases and 6 bases, there was a span of 6 bases. The CDR3 runs 12 residues. Per the germline V gene, CDR1 is LNHNV and CDR2 is YYDKDF (reference sequence). TCRdb re-called clones via MiXCR from the PCR reads. This sample has thousands of clones; roughly 15% occur once, and the top ten carry around 17%. V gene TRBV15 combines with J gene TRBJ2-7; D call uncertain. This receptor was identified in a female donor with papillary thyroid cancer or a benign thyroid nodule (not recorded which). Some clones in this sample may be carry-over from other donors' samples. Sequenced material: adjacent normal tissue. CDR3 in amino acids: CATSRDGGEQYF. The CDR3, as DNA: TGTGCCACCAGCAGAGATGGCGGCGAGCAGTACTTC.